This T cell receptor beta chain derives from a study of CD4 T cells in relation to SARS-CoV-2 and coronaviruses. Study at large: TCR beta CDR3s were sequenced after 10-day antigen culture of PBMCs. Negative control cultures got HIV-1 Nef peptides or no peptide. The study, taken as a whole, reports: No crossreactivity against non-spike viral proteins was tested here.

The unexposed donors gave CD4+ T cells in about 2010-2018, prior to COVID-19. Isolation of CD4+ T cells took place after around eleven days in culture. Points on this clone: No antigen is known for it.

TCRdb keeps only in-frame clones here, not all; method: immunoSEQ multiplex PCR. The sample includes tens of thousands of clones, over 60% seen only once; the top ten take 20% to 25%. Sequencing was carried out using CD4+ T cells from PBMCs, cultured in vitro. The TCR was taken from a human donor in good health.

In nucleotides, the CDR3 is TGTGCCAGCAGCTTGTGGGGGCCCTACGAGCAGTACTTC. It codes for CASSLWGPYEQYF. This rearrangement joins TRBV5-4 to TRBJ2-7; possible D gene TRBD1, 6 bases. Per germline, CDR1 SGHNT and CDR2 YYREEE (reference sequence). The CDR3 length is 13 residues. Trimming shortened V by 1 base and J by 2 bases, and 7 bases separated the two germline ends.